These 9 T cell receptor beta chains were all obtained from the same sample, sequenced in a study of PD-L1 blockade in urothelial cancer. Profiled with immunoSEQ multiplex PCR; TCRdb holds only in-frame clones, not every one. The sample has roughly 32,000 clones; about 89% are singletons. Sample time point: peripheral blood 6 weeks after treatment start. Source: PBMCs, taken around atezolizumab (anti-PD-L1) treatment. All receptors come from a man aged 80 or over with urothelial cancer.

This clone has just one count. This sequence joins TRBV29-1 and TRBJ2-2; 8 nucleotides agree with TRBD1. This CDR3 has 15 residues. The germline CDR1 and CDR2 sequences are SQVTM and ANQGSEA. With 8 bases clipped from V and 5 bases from J, the junction kept 13 bases outside the gene matches. This chain's CDR3 is CSPEPRGPSTGELFF. CDR3 in DNA: TGCAGCCCTGAGCCCAGGGGGCCGAGTACCGGGGAGCTGTTTTTT.

The rearrangement links TRBV7-9 to TRBJ1-4; a weak D match, TRBD1 (5 bases). The CDR3 is 16 residues long. Deletions cut 0 bases from V and 6 bases from J, with 14 bases between. Germline CDR1 is SEHNR and CDR2 is FQNEAQ (reference sequence). The CDR3 DNA is TGTGCCAGCAGCTTAGCAACAACAGGACCTGATGAAAAACTGTTTTTT. Its protein product is CASSLATTGPDEKLFF.

The gene calls are TRBV29-1 and TRBJ1-2; 7 bases fit TRBD1. V lost 4 bases and J lost 5; bases outside the gene matches: 1. Germline CDR1 SQVTM, CDR2 ANQGSEA. This CDR3 has 11 residues. The CDR3 is CSVGTGYGYTF. CDR3 coding DNA: TGCAGCGTTGGGACAGGATATGGCTACACCTTC.

This sequence joins TRBV4-3 and TRBJ2-7, with 7 positions matching TRBD1. The CDR3 totals 15 residues. V lost 0 bases to trimming and J lost 5 bases; unmatched junction nucleotides: 7. From germline, CDR1 is LGHNA and CDR2 YSLEER. CDR3 region: CASSQDLRGPNEQYF. In nucleotides, the CDR3 is TGCGCCAGCAGCCAAGATCTGAGGGGGCCCAACGAGCAGTACTTC.

By proportion, this clone is medium-sized. The chain has TRBV6-1 and TRBJ2-7, with 9 bases that match TRBD2. J was trimmed by 0 bases and V by 2 bases; bases with no gene match: 2. The CDR3 runs to 15 residues. The germline CDR1 and CDR2 sequences are MNHNS and SASEGT. DNA of the CDR3: TGTGCCAGCAGTGAATTTAGCGGGAGCTCCTACGAGCAGTACTTC. It is translated as CASSEFSGSSYEQYF.

The V gene is TRBV30, the J gene TRBJ2-3, with 12 bases identical to TRBD2. Germline V CDR1 and CDR2: GTSNPN, SVGIG (reference sequence). This CDR3 is 14 amino acids long. J gave up 8 bases and V 4 bases, and 7 bases lay outside the gene matches. The CDR3 nucleotides read TGTGCCTGGATCGTGACTAGCGGGAGCGGTACGCAGTATTTT. Translated, it gives CAWIVTSGSGTQYF. The full variable domain, its missing parts supplied by reference TRBV30 and TRBJ2-3, is SQTIHQWPATLVQPVGSPLSLECTVEGTSNPNLYWYRQAAGRGLQLLFYSVGIGQISSEVPQNLSASRPQDRQFILSSKKLLLSDSGFYLCAWIVTSGSGTQYFGPGTRLTVL.

This clone was seen only a few times. This sequence joins TRBV18 and TRBJ2-3; D not certain. The V gene's germline CDR1 is KGHSH and CDR2 LQKENI. The V and J ends lost 3 bases and 3 bases respectively, with 7 bases between them. CDR3 size: 13 residues. The CDR3 protein is CASSPYTTDTQYF. In DNA form, the CDR3 reads TGTGCCAGCTCACCTTACACGACAGATACGCAGTATTTT.

V gene TRBV7-9 combines with J gene TRBJ2-7, with 7 bases fitting TRBD2. Trimming took 2 bases from V and 0 from J; bases not matched to a gene: 13. The CDR3 has 18 amino acids. Germline CDR1 reads SEHNR; CDR2 reads FQNEAQ (reference sequence). This CDR3 reads CASSLRSGRDYRSYEQYF. CDR3 coding DNA: TGTGCCAGCAGCTTAAGATCAGGGAGGGATTACCGCTCCTACGAGCAGTACTTC.

This sequence joins TRBV19 and TRBJ2-7; 12 positions match TRBD1. CDR3 length: 15 amino acids. J lost 3 bases, V lost 6 bases, and 6 bases had no gene match. Germline CDR1 LNHDA, CDR2 SQIVND (reference sequence). CDR3 region: CASSLGTGGVYEQYF. CDR3 coding DNA: TGTGCCAGTAGCCTAGGGACAGGGGGCGTCTACGAGCAGTACTTC.